The next 4 T cell receptor beta chains were all read from a single sample in a study of T cell responses to AZD1222 COVID-19 vaccine. Method: immunoSEQ multiplex PCR; TCRdb's copy keeps in-frame clones and lacks some. The data contain over 110,000 clones, 85% to 90% of them singletons. Material: peripheral blood, obtained 28 days after the second AZD1222 dose. The receptors shown here come from an adult who received the AZD1222 COVID-19 vaccine.

The CDR3 region has the DNA TGTGCCAGCAGCTCAACGGCTTATGGGGCCAACGTCCTGACTTTC. Translation gives CASSSTAYGANVLTF. The chain links TRBV7-2 to TRBJ2-6; D is uncertain. In germline, CDR1 is SGHTA, CDR2 FQGNSA. The CDR3 runs to 15 residues. The V gene lost 4 bases and the J gene lost 3 bases, with 10 bases spanning the gap.

The chain is built from TRBV28 and TRBJ1-5; D gene ambiguous. Trimming cost V 6 bases and J 1 base, with 4 bases left between them. Germline CDR1 MDHEN, CDR2 SYDVKM. The CDR3 runs to 12 residues. The DNA for the CDR3 is TGTGCCAGCAGCCAGAGCAATCAGCCCCAGCATTTT. Protein product: CASSQSNQPQHF. The full variable domain, completed using reference TRBV28 and TRBJ1-5, is DVKVTQSSRYLVKRTGEKVFLECVQDMDHENMFWYRQDPGLGLRLIYFSYDVKMKEKGDIPEGYSVSREKKERFSLILESASTNQTSMYLCASSQSNQPQHFGDGTRLSIL.

J is TRBJ2-1 and V is TRBV19, with TRBD1 matching over 10 bases. The length of the CDR3 is 17 residues. Trimming removed 7 bases from V and 5 bases from J; junction bases left unmatched: 14. CDR1 and CDR2 from the germline V gene are LNHDA and SQIVND (reference sequence). In nucleotides, the CDR3 is TGTGCCAGTACCCCGAGGGGGGACAGGGGAAAACACAATGAGCAGTTCTTC. Its translation is CASTPRGDRGKHNEQFF.

V is TRBV6-5 and J is TRBJ2-7; 9 nucleotides line up with TRBD1. V lost 0 bases, J lost 8 bases, and 11 bases stayed unmatched. The V gene's germline CDR1 is MNHEY and CDR2 SVGAGI. This CDR3 contains 16 residues. The CDR3 DNA reads TGTGCCAGCAGTTACTCAACCGGGACAGGGTATACGAAGCAGTACTTC. This codes for CASSYSTGTGYTKQYF.